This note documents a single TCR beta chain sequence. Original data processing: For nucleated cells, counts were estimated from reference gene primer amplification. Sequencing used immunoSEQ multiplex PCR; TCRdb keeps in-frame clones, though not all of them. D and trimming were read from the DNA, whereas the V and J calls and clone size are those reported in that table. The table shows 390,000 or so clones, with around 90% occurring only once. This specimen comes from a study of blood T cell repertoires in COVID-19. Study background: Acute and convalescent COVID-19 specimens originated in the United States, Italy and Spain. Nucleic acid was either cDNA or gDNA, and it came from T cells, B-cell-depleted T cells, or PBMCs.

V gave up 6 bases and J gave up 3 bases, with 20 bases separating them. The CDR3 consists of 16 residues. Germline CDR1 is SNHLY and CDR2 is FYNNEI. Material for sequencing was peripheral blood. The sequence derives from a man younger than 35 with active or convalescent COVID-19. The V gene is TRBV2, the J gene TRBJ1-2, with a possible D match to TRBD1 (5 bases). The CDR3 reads CASSTRPGPGDYGYTF. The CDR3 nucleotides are TGTGCCAGCAGCACCCGCCCGGGACCGGGAGACTATGGCTACACCTTC.